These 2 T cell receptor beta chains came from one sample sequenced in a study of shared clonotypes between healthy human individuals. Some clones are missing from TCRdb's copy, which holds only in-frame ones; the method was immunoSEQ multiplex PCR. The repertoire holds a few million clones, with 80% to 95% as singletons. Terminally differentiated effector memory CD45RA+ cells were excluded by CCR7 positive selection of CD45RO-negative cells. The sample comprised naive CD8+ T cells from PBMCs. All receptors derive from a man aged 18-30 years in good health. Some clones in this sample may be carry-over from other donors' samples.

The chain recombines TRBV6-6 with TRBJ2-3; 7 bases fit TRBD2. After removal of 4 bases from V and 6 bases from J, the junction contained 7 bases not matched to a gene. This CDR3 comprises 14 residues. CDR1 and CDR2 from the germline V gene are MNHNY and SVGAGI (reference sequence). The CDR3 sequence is CASSSETSLDTQYF. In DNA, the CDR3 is TGTGCCAGCAGTTCGGAGACTAGCCTCGATACGCAGTATTTT.

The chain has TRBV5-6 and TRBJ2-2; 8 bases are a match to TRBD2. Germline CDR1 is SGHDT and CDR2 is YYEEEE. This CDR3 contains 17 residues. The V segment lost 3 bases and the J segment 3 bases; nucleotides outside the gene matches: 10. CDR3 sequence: CASSYEPGTSYTGELFF. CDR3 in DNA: TGTGCCAGCAGCTATGAGCCCGGGACTAGTTACACCGGGGAGCTGTTTTTT.